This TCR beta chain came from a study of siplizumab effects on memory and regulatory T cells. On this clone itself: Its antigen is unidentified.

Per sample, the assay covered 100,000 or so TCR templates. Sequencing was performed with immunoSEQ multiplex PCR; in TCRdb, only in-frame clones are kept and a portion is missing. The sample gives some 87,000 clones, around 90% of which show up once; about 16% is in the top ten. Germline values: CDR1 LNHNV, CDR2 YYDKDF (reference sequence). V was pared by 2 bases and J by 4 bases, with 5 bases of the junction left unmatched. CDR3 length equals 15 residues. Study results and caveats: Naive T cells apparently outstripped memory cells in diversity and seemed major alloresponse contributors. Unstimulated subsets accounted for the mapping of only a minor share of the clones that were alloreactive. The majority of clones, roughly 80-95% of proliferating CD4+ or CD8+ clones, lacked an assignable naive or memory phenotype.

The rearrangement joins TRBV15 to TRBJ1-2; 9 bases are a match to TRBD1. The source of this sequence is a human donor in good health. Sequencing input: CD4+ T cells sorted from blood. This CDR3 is CATSRSGQGGYGYTF. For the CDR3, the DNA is TGTGCCACCAGCAGATCGGGACAGGGCGGCTATGGCTACACCTTC.